This TCR beta chain was obtained from a study of cytomegalovirus exposure and HLA in healthy donors. Study outcomes and limitations: The study labeled roughly 160 TCR beta chains cytomegalovirus-associated. TCR beta sequences reportedly predicted the HLA-A and HLA-B alleles of most subjects accurately.

With V trimmed by 7 bases and J by 0 bases, 5 bases remained unmatched. CDR3 length equals 15 residues. Germline V gives CDR1 SNHLY, CDR2 FYNNEI. The PCR used 60 Vbeta and 13 Jbeta primers. The protocol was immunoSEQ multiplex PCR, while the TCRdb copy is restricted to in-frame clones and leaves out a portion. The table lists approximately 130,000 clones, around 70% of them singletons. Those who donated were healthy bone marrow donors. As to this clone: The antigen is not known.

The receptor's source is an older woman in good health and CMV-seropositive. The chain is built from TRBV2 and TRBJ2-2; TRBD2 aligns across 7 bases. The sequencing sample was made of PBMCs. Written as DNA, the CDR3 is TGTGCCAGCAAAGCACTAGCGTCGAACACCGGGGAGCTGTTTTTT. Encoded protein: CASKALASNTGELFF.